A selection of T cell receptor beta chains follows, all from one sample in a study of beta chain features in type 1 diabetes. This table comes from immunoSEQ multiplex PCR, and its TCRdb copy is limited to in-frame clones, with some not included. The table lists about 660,000 clones, around an eighth of them singletons. Source material: naive CD4+ T cells from blood. These receptors originate from a man aged 18 to 30 with type 1 diabetes. Both conserved end residues are part of each CDR3. The D gene is left open where the match is weak. Rows may omit the clone size; those that give it use once, few, many or a size class.

j_gene	d_gene	v_gene	abundance	CDR3aa	CDR3nt
TRBJ2-7	-	TRBV28	few	CATHSLSPYEQYF	TGTGCCACACATTCACTGAGTCCCTACGAGCAGTACTTC
TRBJ2-7	-	TRBV4-2	-	CASSQDAGNYEQYF	TGTGCCAGCAGCCAAGATGCGGGCAACTACGAGCAGTACTTC
TRBJ2-7	TRBD2	TRBV28	-	CASALRTRSLTREQYF	TGTGCCAGCGCACTTCGGACTAGATCCCTAACTCGCGAGCAGTACTTC
TRBJ2-7	-	TRBV4-3	few	CASSQGPGLPYEQYF	TGCGCCAGCAGCCAAGGGCCGGGCCTACCCTACGAGCAGTACTTC
TRBJ1-2	TRBD1	TRBV15	-	CATRPTGDYGYTF	TGTGCCACCAGGCCGACAGGGGACTATGGCTACACCTTC
TRBJ2-3	TRBD1	TRBV18	few	CASSPDRGTDTQYF	TGTGCCAGCTCCCCCGACAGGGGCACAGATACGCAGTATTTT
TRBJ2-1	-	TRBV21-1	few	CASSERSRHPYNEQFF	TGTGCCAGCAGCGAAAGATCCCGCCACCCTTACAATGAGCAGTTCTTC
TRBJ2-2	-	TRBV9	few	CASSVDASPNTGELFF	TGTGCCAGCAGCGTAGATGCCAGCCCGAACACCGGGGAGCTGTTTTTT
TRBJ2-3	-	TRBV10-2	-	CATRPLGPRDTQYF	TGCGCCACCCGTCCTCTGGGCCCTAGGGATACGCAGTATTTT
TRBJ1-4	-	TRBV29-1	-	CSVGSDWATNEKLFF	TGCAGCGTTGGCTCAGACTGGGCAACTAATGAAAAACTGTTTTTT
TRBJ1-1	-	TRBV9	-	CASSVQGQSNTEAFF	TGTGCCAGCAGCGTGCAAGGACAGTCGAACACTGAAGCTTTCTTT
TRBJ2-5	-	TRBV5-4	few	CATRDSGGQETQYF	TGTGCCACCCGGGACAGCGGAGGGCAAGAGACCCAGTACTTC
TRBJ2-7	-	TRBV20-1	-	CSAKQNEQYF	TGCAGTGCCAAACAGAACGAGCAGTACTTC
TRBJ2-7	TRBD2	TRBV7-9	-	CASSLLAGGYEQYF	TGTGCCAGCAGCTTACTAGCGGGAGGCTACGAGCAGTACTTC
TRBJ2-3	-	TRBV30	-	CACQTGGHTDTQYF	TGTGCCTGCCAGACGGGGGGACACACAGATACGCAGTATTTT
TRBJ2-7	TRBD1	TRBV4-3	few	CASSQGDRATGEQYF	TGCGCCAGCAGCCAAGGGGACAGGGCCACGGGCGAGCAGTACTTC
TRBJ2-1	-	TRBV12-5	-	CASGHRGGSRNEQFF	TGTGCTAGTGGCCACCGAGGTGGGAGTAGAAATGAGCAGTTCTTC